Each of the 18 T cell receptor beta chains below was sequenced from the same sample in a study of T cells in localized non-small cell lung cancer. Sequencing was performed with immunoSEQ multiplex PCR; in TCRdb, only in-frame clones are kept and a portion is missing. Of 25,000 or so clones detected, over 80% appear once; the ten largest clones hold approximately 6.8%. This specimen was peripheral blood, taken before any cancer treatment. The source of these receptors is a male donor older than 55 with stage I lung adenocarcinoma.

V gene TRBV2 combines with J gene TRBJ1-2; D might be TRBD1 (6 bases). Trimming pared 0 bases from V and 4 bases from J, leaving 12 bases between. This CDR3 is built from 15 residues. Per germline, CDR1 SNHLY and CDR2 FYNNEI. The DNA for the CDR3 is TGTGCCAGCAGTGAAGCGGGCAGGGGCTCCTATGGCTACACCTTC. Its translation is CASSEAGRGSYGYTF.

J is TRBJ2-5 and V is TRBV4-3; D is unresolved. The CDR3 covers 15 residues. Germline V lookup: CDR1 LGHNA, CDR2 YSLEER. Trimming left V 1 base short and J 7 bases short, with 16 bases between. The CDR3 nucleotides are TGCGCCAGCAGCCAAGGGACCCTAGGGTTCGGGACCCAGTACTTC. It specifies CASSQGTLGFGTQYF.

This clone was counted once. V usage is TRBV6-5 and J usage is TRBJ1-6; 9 bases are a match to TRBD1. The germline V gene encodes CDR1 MNHEY and CDR2 SVGAGI. The CDR3 covers 14 residues. After removal of 6 bases from V and 7 bases from J, the junction contained 4 bases not matched to a gene. As DNA, the CDR3 is TGTGCCAGCAGCCCCGGACAGGGGAATTCACCCCTCCACTTT. This codes for CASSPGQGNSPLHF.

The rearrangement joins TRBV28 to TRBJ2-3; D not certain. The germline CDR1 and CDR2 sequences are MDHEN and SYDVKM. There are 14 residues in the CDR3. Between the trimmed V and J ends, which lost 8 bases and 1 base, there was a span of 13 bases. The chain's CDR3 is CASGKPLGTDTQYF. The CDR3 region has the DNA TGTGCCAGCGGGAAACCTCTAGGCACAGATACGCAGTATTTT. The complete variable domain, with remaining parts taken from reference TRBV28 and TRBJ2-3, reads DVKVTQSSRYLVKRTGEKVFLECVQDMDHENMFWYRQDPGLGLRLIYFSYDVKMKEKGDIPEGYSVSREKKERFSLILESASTNQTSMYLCASGKPLGTDTQYFGPGTRLTVL.

CDR3: CASSTQDTASNQPQHF. CDR3 bases: TGTGCCAGTAGTACCCAAGATACTGCTAGCAATCAGCCCCAGCATTTT. The chain carries TRBV19 and TRBJ1-5; D uncertain. CDR1 and CDR2 (germline): LNHDA, SQIVND (reference sequence). Deletions cut 4 bases from V and 0 bases from J, with 13 bases between. This CDR3 spans 16 amino acids. Combining the CDR3 with reference TRBV19 and TRBJ1-5 gives the whole variable domain DGGITQSPKYLFRKEGQNVTLSCEQNLNHDAMYWYRQDPGQGLRLIYYSQIVNDFQKGDIAEGYSVSREKKESFPLTVTSAQKNPTAFYLCASSTQDTASNQPQHFGDGTRLSIL.

This sequence joins TRBV21-1 and TRBJ1-6; the table's D call, TRBD1, has no DNA check behind it. TRBV21-1 is noted as a pseudogene. The CDR3 is 11 residues long. The CDR3, as DNA: TGTGCTAGACAGCTCAATTCACCCCTCCACTTT. This encodes CARQLNSPLHF.

This rearrangement joins TRBV5-6 to TRBJ2-7; unclear D gene. The germline V and J ends were trimmed by 4 bases and 1 base, with 12 bases remaining between them. This CDR3 comprises 14 residues. Germline CDR1 SGHDT, CDR2 YYEEEE. This CDR3 is CASSQRWVSYEQYF. The CDR3 DNA reads as TGTGCCAGCAGCCAACGGTGGGTATCCTACGAGCAGTACTTC.

This clone has a handful of counts. The chain employs TRBV28 and TRBJ2-5; 10 bases are a match to TRBD1. From germline, CDR1 is MDHEN and CDR2 SYDVKM. The CDR3 has 15 amino acids. J lost 4 bases, V lost 4 bases, and 6 bases had no gene match. CDR3: CASSSGQGITETQYF. The CDR3 DNA sequence: TGTGCCAGCAGTTCGGGACAGGGGATCACAGAGACCCAGTACTTC.

The rearrangement joins TRBV4-3 to TRBJ1-3; TRBD1 aligns across 7 bases. There are 17 residues in the CDR3. With V trimmed by 2 bases and J by 0 bases, 7 bases remained unmatched. Germline-derived CDR1 and CDR2 are LGHNA and YSLEER. The CDR3 DNA reads TGCGCCAGCAGCCAACAGACAGGGTACCTCTCTGGAAACACCATATATTTT. The encoded protein is CASSQQTGYLSGNTIYF.

V usage is TRBV7-9 and J usage is TRBJ2-1, with 10 bases fitting TRBD1. The germline CDR1 and CDR2 sequences are SEHNR and FQNEAQ (reference sequence). V lost 4 bases to trimming and J lost 6 bases; unmatched junction nucleotides: 6. This CDR3 region has 15 residues. The CDR3 loop is CASSYTGTGVNEQFF. CDR3 nucleotides: TGTGCCAGCAGCTATACCGGGACAGGGGTCAATGAGCAGTTCTTC.

J is TRBJ2-5 and V is TRBV4-2, with D uncertain. Germline CDR1 LGHNA, CDR2 YNFKEQ. Trimming left V 1 base short and J 4 bases short, with 4 bases between. This CDR3 is 12 amino acids long. CDR3 in DNA: TGTGCCAGCAGCCAAGGGGGAGAGACCCAGTACTTC. It is translated as CASSQGGETQYF.

The rearrangement joins TRBV28 to TRBJ1-2; possible D gene TRBD1, 5 bases. Per germline, CDR1 MDHEN and CDR2 SYDVKM. V was pared by 5 bases and J by 0 bases, with 10 bases between. The CDR3 is 14 amino acids. The DNA for the CDR3 is TGTGCCAGCAGTGAACAGGCTTCTAACTATGGCTACACCTTC. Protein: CASSEQASNYGYTF.

The chain links TRBV7-3 to TRBJ1-3; 9 bases are a match to TRBD1. Germline V gene lookup returns CDR1 SGHTA and CDR2 FQGTGA. The CDR3 covers 14 residues. Trimming removed 5 bases from V and 4 bases from J; junction bases left unmatched: 3. The CDR3 region is CASSPGQGGNTIYF. The CDR3 DNA sequence: TGTGCCAGCAGCCCCGGACAGGGGGGAAACACCATATATTTT.

The chain combines TRBV5-4 with TRBJ2-2; 7 nucleotides agree with TRBD1. With V trimmed by 4 bases and J by 0 bases, 3 bases remained unmatched. CDR3 length: 15 amino acids. CDR1 is SGHNT and CDR2 is YYREEE in the germline V gene (reference sequence). CDR3 protein: CASSPGQTNTGELFF. The DNA of the CDR3 is TGTGCCAGCAGCCCGGGACAGACGAACACCGGGGAGCTGTTTTTT.

The chain joins TRBV28 to TRBJ2-6; a weak D match, TRBD1 (5 bases). Germline V CDR1 and CDR2: MDHEN, SYDVKM. Trimming took 4 bases from V and 2 from J, leaving 15 bases between them. This CDR3 region has 17 residues. CDR3: CASSYRQGRTGANVLTF. Written as DNA, the CDR3 is TGTGCCAGCAGTTATCGGCAGGGAAGAACTGGGGCCAACGTCCTGACTTTC.

The V call is TRBV11-2, the J call TRBJ2-7; weak D call: TRBD2 (5 bases). Trimming removed 1 base at V and 6 bases at J, with 7 bases between. Per germline, CDR1 SGHAT and CDR2 FQNNGV. This CDR3 is built from 12 residues. The CDR3 DNA sequence: TGTGCCAGCAGCTTAGGCCGGGGCGAGCAGTACTTC. It codes for CASSLGRGEQYF.

In this sample, this clone turned up once. The chain links TRBV7-2 to TRBJ2-3; D might be TRBD2 (6 bases). This CDR3 has 15 residues. Germline V gives CDR1 SGHTA, CDR2 FQGNSA. The V end was cut by 6 bases, the J end by 6 bases, with 19 bases between. Here the CDR3 DNA reads TGTGCCAGCAGTTCCCAGCGGGCGAGGAGGGATACGCAGTATTTT. Translated: CASSSQRARRDTQYF.

This clone has a single count. The chain couples TRBV30 to TRBJ2-3, with TRBD1 identical over 10 bases. J was trimmed by 4 bases and V by 1 base; bases with no gene match: 2. Germline V CDR1 and CDR2: GTSNPN, SVGIG (reference sequence). The CDR3 runs 14 residues. The CDR3: CAWSGGQGADTQYF. In DNA form, the CDR3 reads TGTGCCTGGAGTGGTGGACAGGGGGCAGATACGCAGTATTTT.